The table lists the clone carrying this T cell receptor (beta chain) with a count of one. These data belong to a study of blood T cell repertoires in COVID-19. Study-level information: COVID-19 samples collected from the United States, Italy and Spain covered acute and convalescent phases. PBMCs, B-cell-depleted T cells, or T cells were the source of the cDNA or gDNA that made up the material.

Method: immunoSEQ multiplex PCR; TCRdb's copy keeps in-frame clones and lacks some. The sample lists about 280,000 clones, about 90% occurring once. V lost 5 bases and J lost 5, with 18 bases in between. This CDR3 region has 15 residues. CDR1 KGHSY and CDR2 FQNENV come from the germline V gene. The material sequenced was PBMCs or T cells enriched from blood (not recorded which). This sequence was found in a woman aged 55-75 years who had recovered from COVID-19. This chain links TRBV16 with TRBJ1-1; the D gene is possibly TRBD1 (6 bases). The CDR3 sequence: CASSSRGGLGTEAFF. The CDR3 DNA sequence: TGTGCCAGCAGCAGTCGGGGGGGGCTTGGTACTGAAGCTTTCTTT.